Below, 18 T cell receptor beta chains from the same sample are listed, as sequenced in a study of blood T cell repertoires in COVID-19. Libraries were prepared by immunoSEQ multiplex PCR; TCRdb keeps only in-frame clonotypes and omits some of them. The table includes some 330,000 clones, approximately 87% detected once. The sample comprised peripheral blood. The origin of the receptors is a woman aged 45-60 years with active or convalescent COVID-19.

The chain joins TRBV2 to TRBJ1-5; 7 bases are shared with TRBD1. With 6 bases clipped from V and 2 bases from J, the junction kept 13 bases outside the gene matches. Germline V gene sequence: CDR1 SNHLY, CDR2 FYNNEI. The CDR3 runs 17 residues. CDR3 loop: CASRPDRVPGGNQPQHF. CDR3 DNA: TGTGCCAGCAGACCCGACAGGGTCCCGGGGGGCAATCAGCCCCAGCATTTT.

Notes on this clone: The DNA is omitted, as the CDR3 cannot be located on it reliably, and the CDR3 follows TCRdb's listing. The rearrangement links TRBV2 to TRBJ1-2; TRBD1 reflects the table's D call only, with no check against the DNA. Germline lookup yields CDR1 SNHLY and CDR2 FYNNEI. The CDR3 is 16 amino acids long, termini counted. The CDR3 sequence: CASILDRATPGYGYTF.

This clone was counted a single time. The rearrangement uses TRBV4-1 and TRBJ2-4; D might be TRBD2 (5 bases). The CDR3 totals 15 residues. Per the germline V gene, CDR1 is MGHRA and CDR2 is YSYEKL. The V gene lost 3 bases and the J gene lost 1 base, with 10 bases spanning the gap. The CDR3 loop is CASSQDSSAKNIQYF. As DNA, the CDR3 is TGCGCCAGCAGCCAGGATTCTAGCGCCAAAAACATTCAGTACTTC.

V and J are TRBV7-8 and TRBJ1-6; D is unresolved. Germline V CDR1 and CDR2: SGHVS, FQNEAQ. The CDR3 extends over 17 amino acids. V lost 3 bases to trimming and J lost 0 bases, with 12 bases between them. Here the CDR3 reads CASSLGRQSSYNSPLHF. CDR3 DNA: TGTGCCAGCAGCTTGGGGAGGCAGAGCTCCTATAATTCACCCCTCCACTTT.

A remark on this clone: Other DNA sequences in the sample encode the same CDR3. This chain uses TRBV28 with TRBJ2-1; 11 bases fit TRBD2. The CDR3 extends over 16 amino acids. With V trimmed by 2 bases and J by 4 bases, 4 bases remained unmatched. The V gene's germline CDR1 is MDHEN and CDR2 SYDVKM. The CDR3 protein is CASSLTSGSSYNEQFF. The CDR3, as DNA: TGTGCCAGCAGTTTAACTAGCGGGAGTAGTTACAATGAGCAGTTCTTC. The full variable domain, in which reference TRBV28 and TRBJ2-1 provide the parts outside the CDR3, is DVKVTQSSRYLVKRTGEKVFLECVQDMDHENMFWYRQDPGLGLRLIYFSYDVKMKEKGDIPEGYSVSREKKERFSLILESASTNQTSMYLCASSLTSGSSYNEQFFGPGTRLTVL.

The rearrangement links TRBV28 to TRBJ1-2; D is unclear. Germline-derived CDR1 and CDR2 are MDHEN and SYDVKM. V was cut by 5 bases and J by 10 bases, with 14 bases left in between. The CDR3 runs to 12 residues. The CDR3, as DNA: TGTGCCAGCAGTCACCCCGGGGAAGCCTACACCTTC. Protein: CASSHPGEAYTF.

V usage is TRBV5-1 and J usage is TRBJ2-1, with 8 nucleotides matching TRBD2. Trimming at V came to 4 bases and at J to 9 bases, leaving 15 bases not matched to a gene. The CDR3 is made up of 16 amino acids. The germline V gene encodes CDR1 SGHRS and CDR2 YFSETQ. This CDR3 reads CASSPIGEREWGEQFF. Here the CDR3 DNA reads TGCGCCAGCAGCCCTATCGGGGAGCGGGAGTGGGGTGAGCAGTTCTTC.

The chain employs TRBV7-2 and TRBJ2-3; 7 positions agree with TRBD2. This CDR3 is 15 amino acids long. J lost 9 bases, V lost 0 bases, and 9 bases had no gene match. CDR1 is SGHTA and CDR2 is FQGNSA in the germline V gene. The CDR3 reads CASSLATAGIGTQYF. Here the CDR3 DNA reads TGTGCCAGCAGCTTAGCGACAGCGGGGATTGGAACGCAGTATTTT. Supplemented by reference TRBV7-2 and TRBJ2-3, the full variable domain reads GAGVSQSPSNKVTEKGKDVELRCDPISGHTALYWYRQSLGQGLEFLIYFQGNSAPDKSGLPSDRFSAERTGGSVSTLTIQRTQQEDSAVYLCASSLATAGIGTQYFGPGTRLTVL.

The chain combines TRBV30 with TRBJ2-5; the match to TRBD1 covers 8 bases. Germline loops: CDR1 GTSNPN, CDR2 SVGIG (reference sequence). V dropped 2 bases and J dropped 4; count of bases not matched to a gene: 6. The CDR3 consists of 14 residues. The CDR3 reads CAWSKTGVLETQYF. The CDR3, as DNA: TGTGCCTGGAGTAAGACAGGGGTATTAGAGACCCAGTACTTC.

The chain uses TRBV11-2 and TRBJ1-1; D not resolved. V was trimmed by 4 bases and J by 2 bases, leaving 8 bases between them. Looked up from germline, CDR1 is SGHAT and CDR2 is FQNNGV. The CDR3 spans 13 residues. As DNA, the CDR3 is TGTGCCAGCAGCTACCTATTAAACACTGAAGCTTTCTTT. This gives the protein CASSYLLNTEAFF.

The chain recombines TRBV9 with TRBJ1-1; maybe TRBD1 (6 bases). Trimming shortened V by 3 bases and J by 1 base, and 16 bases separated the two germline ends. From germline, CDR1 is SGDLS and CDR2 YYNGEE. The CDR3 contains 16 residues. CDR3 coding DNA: TGTGCCAGCAGCGGATTACGGGACAATAAGAACACTGAAGCTTTCTTT. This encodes CASSGLRDNKNTEAFF.

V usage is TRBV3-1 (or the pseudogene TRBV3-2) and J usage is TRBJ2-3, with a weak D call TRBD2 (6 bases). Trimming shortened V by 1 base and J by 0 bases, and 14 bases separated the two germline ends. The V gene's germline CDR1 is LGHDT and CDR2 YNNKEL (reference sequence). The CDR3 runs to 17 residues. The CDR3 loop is CASSQVRLVTSTDTQYF. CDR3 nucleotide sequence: TGTGCCAGCAGCCAAGTTAGACTAGTTACTAGCACAGATACGCAGTATTTT.

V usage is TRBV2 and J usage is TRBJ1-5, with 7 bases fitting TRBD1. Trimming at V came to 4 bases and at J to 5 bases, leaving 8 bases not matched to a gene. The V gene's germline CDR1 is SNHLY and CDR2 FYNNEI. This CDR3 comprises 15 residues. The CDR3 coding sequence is TGTGCCAGCAGTGTCCGTACAGGGGAGCATCAGCCCCAGCATTTT. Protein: CASSVRTGEHQPQHF.

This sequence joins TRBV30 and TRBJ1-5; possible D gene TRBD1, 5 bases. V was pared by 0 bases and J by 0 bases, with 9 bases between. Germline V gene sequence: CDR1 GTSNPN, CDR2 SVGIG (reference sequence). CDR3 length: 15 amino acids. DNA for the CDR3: TGTGCCTGGAGTGTTAAGGGGCATAGCAATCAGCCCCAGCATTTT. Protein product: CAWSVKGHSNQPQHF.

CDR3 loop: CASSHPGTGAGNTIYF. The CDR3 DNA reads TGTGCCAGCAGCCACCCCGGGACAGGGGCTGGAAACACCATATATTTT. The rearrangement joins TRBV14 to TRBJ1-3; 10 nucleotides agree with TRBD1. The CDR3 runs 16 residues. Germline assignment: CDR1 SGHDN and CDR2 FVKESK. V was pared by 3 bases and J by 2 bases, with 4 bases of the junction left unmatched.

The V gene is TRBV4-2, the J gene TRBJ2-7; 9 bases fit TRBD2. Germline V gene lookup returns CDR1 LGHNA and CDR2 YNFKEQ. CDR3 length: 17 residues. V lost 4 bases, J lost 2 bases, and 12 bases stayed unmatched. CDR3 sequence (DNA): TGTGCCAGCAGCCTTCAAGAGACTAGCGGTTCTGCCTACGAGCAGTACTTC. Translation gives CASSLQETSGSAYEQYF.

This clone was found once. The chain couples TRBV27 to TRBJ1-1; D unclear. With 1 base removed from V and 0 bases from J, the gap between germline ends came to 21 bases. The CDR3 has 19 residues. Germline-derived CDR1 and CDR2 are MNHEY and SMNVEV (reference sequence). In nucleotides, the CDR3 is TGTGCCAGCAGTTTATATCCCGCCCTCGCAGGTTCTCTGAACACTGAAGCTTTCTTT. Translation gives CASSLYPALAGSLNTEAFF.

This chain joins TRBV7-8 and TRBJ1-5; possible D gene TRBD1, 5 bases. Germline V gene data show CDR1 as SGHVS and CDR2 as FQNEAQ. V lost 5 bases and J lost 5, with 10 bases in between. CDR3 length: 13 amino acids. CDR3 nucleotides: TGTGCCAGCAGCCCCGACAGCTATCAGCCCCAGCATTTT. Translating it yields CASSPDSYQPQHF.